The clone carrying this TCR beta chain showed up just a few times. What it recognizes is unknown. Trimming cost V 3 bases and J 3 bases; bases outside gene matches: 6. The CDR3 is made up of 15 amino acids. The germline gives CDR1 SGDLS, CDR2 YYNGEE. This specimen belongs to a study of read filtering for tumor transcriptome and immune sequencing. As for the study in general: TCR-mapped reads were about 4 to 10.27 million with IR-seq versus about 85 to 1,300 with RNA-seq.

From about 400 ng of RNA, a library with molecular barcoded alpha/delta and beta/gamma adaptors was made. TCRdb reprocessed the reads via MiXCR and lists one record per CDR3 protein. Altogether 85,000 to 100,000 distinct CDR3 sequences are present, roughly 21% being singletons, with the ten largest covering more than 9.5%. Study-wide results and limits: The CD138-negative fraction was mixed bone marrow immune cells, not pure T cells. Dropping single-read clonotypes raised IR-seq and RNA-seq shared-clonotype correlation.

This chain connects TRBV9 to TRBJ2-3; 8 positions match TRBD1. The sequence came from a donor over 35 with multiple myeloma. The sequenced sample was a population of CD138-negative cells sorted from bone marrow. CDR3 loop: CASSEQGARTDTQYF. Written as DNA, the CDR3 is TGTGCCAGCAGCGAGCAGGGGGCGCGGACAGATACGCAGTATTTT.